This T cell receptor beta chain is from a study of blood T cell repertoires in COVID-19. Background on the study: Whether acute or convalescent, the COVID-19 samples came from the United States, Italy and Spain.

The CDR3 has 15 residues. Germline lookup yields CDR1 SGHTA and CDR2 FQGNSA. V dropped 0 bases and J dropped 8 bases, with 16 bases sitting between them. In the authors' workflow: Counts of nucleated cells, estimated from reference gene primer amplification, were obtained. The table came from immunoSEQ multiplex PCR; TCRdb's copy has only in-frame clones and leaves some out. V and J calls and clone size come straight from that table; D and trimming were deduced from the DNA. Here the sample spans about 100,000 clones, about 84% being singletons. This clone has more than one count but fewer than ten. The sequencing sample was made of peripheral blood. This sequence joins TRBV7-2 and TRBJ1-2, with D uncertain. The origin of this receptor is a human donor in a cohort sampled during active COVID-19. The CDR3 sequence: CASSLAPGIAAGYTF. The CDR3 DNA reads as TGTGCCAGCAGCTTAGCGCCGGGGATTGCTGCCGGCTACACCTTC.